This is a list of T cell receptor beta chains from one sample in a study of CD8 T cells in ankylosing spondylitis. TCRdb redid the calling of the 5' RACE reads with MiXCR, one entry per CDR3 protein. This sample carries 25,000 to 40,000 distinct CDR3 sequences, about 7% of them seen once, and the ten largest clones take over 9.5%. Sequencing was carried out using blood, either unsorted or a sorted T cell fraction (not recorded which). Source of these receptors: a male donor with ankylosing spondylitis or in good health (not recorded which). The CDR3 runs from the conserved cysteine through the conserved F or W. D genes are given only for firm matches. Where a row states a size, it is once, few, many or the class of an expanded clone; other rows omit it.

cdr3_length: 13; clone_size: many; d_call: TRBD1; j_call: TRBJ1-2; v_call: TRBV20-1; cdr3_aa: CSANRDRGYGYTF; cdr3_nt: TGCAGTGCCAACCGGGACAGGGGGTATGGCTACACCTTC
cdr3_length: 14; clone_size: many; d_call: NA; j_call: TRBJ1-1; v_call: TRBV5-1; cdr3_aa: CASRPGQSLSEAFF; cdr3_nt: TGCGCCAGCAGACCCGGACAGAGTCTCTCTGAAGCTTTCTTT
cdr3_length: 14; clone_size: NA; d_call: NA; j_call: TRBJ2-7; v_call: TRBV30; cdr3_aa: CAWSHLQDPYEQYF; cdr3_nt: TGTGCCTGGTCCCATCTACAGGATCCCTACGAGCAGTACTTC
cdr3_length: 12; clone_size: many; d_call: NA; j_call: TRBJ2-7; v_call: TRBV27; cdr3_aa: CASYRSSYEQYF; cdr3_nt: TGTGCCAGCTATAGGAGCTCCTACGAGCAGTACTTC
cdr3_length: 13; clone_size: NA; d_call: NA; j_call: TRBJ1-2; v_call: TRBV20-1; cdr3_aa: CSIHGTQGYGYTF; cdr3_nt: TGCAGTATTCATGGGACTCAAGGCTATGGCTACACCTTC
cdr3_length: 16; clone_size: many; d_call: NA; j_call: TRBJ2-2; v_call: TRBV7-3; cdr3_aa: CASSLRPGSNTGELFF; cdr3_nt: TGTGCCAGCAGCTTACGTCCTGGCTCGAACACCGGGGAGCTGTTTTTT
cdr3_length: 13; clone_size: many; d_call: NA; j_call: TRBJ2-7; v_call: TRBV28; cdr3_aa: CASSRSTPYEQYF; cdr3_nt: TGTGCCAGCAGTAGAAGTACCCCCTACGAGCAGTACTTC
cdr3_length: 15; clone_size: many; d_call: NA; j_call: TRBJ2-3; v_call: TRBV10-3; cdr3_aa: CAISASGTSTDTQYF; cdr3_nt: TGTGCCATCAGTGCGAGCGGTACTAGCACAGATACGCAGTATTTT
cdr3_length: 13; clone_size: many; d_call: TRBD1; j_call: TRBJ2-1; v_call: TRBV29-1; cdr3_aa: CSVSQGLSNEQFF; cdr3_nt: TGCAGCGTTTCACAGGGGTTGAGCAATGAGCAGTTCTTC
cdr3_length: 12; clone_size: many; d_call: NA; j_call: TRBJ2-1; v_call: TRBV12-3/TRBV12-4; cdr3_aa: CASSLEDSRPFF; cdr3_nt: TGTGCCAGCAGTTTAGAAGACTCCCGGCCCTTCTTC
cdr3_length: 12; clone_size: few; d_call: NA; j_call: TRBJ1-1; v_call: TRBV25-1; cdr3_aa: CASSTGNTEAFF; cdr3_nt: TGTGCCAGTTCGACAGGGAACACTGAAGCTTTCTTT
cdr3_length: 11; clone_size: many; d_call: NA; j_call: TRBJ1-1; v_call: TRBV27; cdr3_aa: CASSHRTEAFF; cdr3_nt: TGTGCCAGCAGCCACCGAACTGAAGCTTTCTTT
cdr3_length: 15; clone_size: few; d_call: NA; j_call: TRBJ1-3; v_call: TRBV7-9; cdr3_aa: CASSSTVNSGNTIYF; cdr3_nt: TGTGCCAGCAGCTCGACTGTAAACTCTGGAAACACCATATATTTT
cdr3_length: 13; clone_size: many; d_call: TRBD2; j_call: TRBJ2-1; v_call: TRBV12-3/TRBV12-4; cdr3_aa: CASSSLGGDEQFF; cdr3_nt: TGTGCCAGCAGTTCCCTGGGGGGGGATGAGCAGTTCTTC
cdr3_length: 14; clone_size: many; d_call: TRBD1; j_call: TRBJ1-1; v_call: TRBV5-8; cdr3_aa: CASSGQGPGTEAFF; cdr3_nt: TGTGCCAGCAGCGGACAGGGGCCTGGCACTGAAGCTTTCTTT
cdr3_length: 16; clone_size: many; d_call: NA; j_call: TRBJ2-3; v_call: TRBV7-2; cdr3_aa: CASSFGSASPTDTQYF; cdr3_nt: TGTGCCAGCAGCTTCGGTAGCGCGAGCCCCACAGATACGCAGTATTTT
cdr3_length: 14; clone_size: many; d_call: TRBD2; j_call: TRBJ2-1; v_call: TRBV3-1; cdr3_aa: CASSQLAGGNEQFF; cdr3_nt: TGTGCCAGCAGCCAACTAGCGGGAGGAAATGAGCAGTTCTTC
cdr3_length: 13; clone_size: many; d_call: NA; j_call: TRBJ2-7; v_call: TRBV29-1; cdr3_aa: CSVCRGACDEQYF; cdr3_nt: TGCAGCGTCTGCAGGGGCGCCTGTGACGAGCAGTACTTC
cdr3_length: 15; clone_size: many; d_call: NA; j_call: TRBJ2-7; v_call: TRBV20-1; cdr3_aa: CSESRDLHFSYEQYF; cdr3_nt: TGCAGTGAATCACGGGACCTCCACTTCTCCTACGAGCAGTACTTC
cdr3_length: 15; clone_size: many; d_call: NA; j_call: TRBJ2-1; v_call: TRBV7-8; cdr3_aa: CASSLAIRFGNEQFF; cdr3_nt: TGTGCCAGCAGCTTAGCGATCAGGTTTGGGAATGAGCAGTTCTTC
cdr3_length: 14; clone_size: many; d_call: NA; j_call: TRBJ1-6; v_call: TRBV28; cdr3_aa: CASSRGRYNSPLHF; cdr3_nt: TGTGCCAGCAGTCGGGGACGGTATAATTCACCCCTCCACTTT
cdr3_length: 14; clone_size: many; d_call: NA; j_call: TRBJ2-1; v_call: TRBV20-1; cdr3_aa: CSAFSGGVYNEQFF; cdr3_nt: TGCAGTGCTTTTAGCGGAGGGGTCTACAATGAGCAGTTCTTC